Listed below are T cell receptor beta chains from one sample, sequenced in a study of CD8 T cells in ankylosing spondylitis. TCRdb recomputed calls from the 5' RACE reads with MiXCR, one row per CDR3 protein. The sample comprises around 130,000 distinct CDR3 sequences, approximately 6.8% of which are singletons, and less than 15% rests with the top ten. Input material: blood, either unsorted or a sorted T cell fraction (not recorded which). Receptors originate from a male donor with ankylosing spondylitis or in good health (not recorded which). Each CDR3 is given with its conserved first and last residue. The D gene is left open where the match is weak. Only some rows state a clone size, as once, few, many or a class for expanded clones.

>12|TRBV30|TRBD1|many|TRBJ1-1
TGTGCCTGGAGTGGACAGGGGGAGGAAGCTTTCTTT
CAWSGQGEEAFF
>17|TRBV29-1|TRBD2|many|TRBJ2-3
TGCAGCGTTGCCAATCATCGGGGGGGTCAACAAGGGGATACGCAGTATTTT
CSVANHRGGQQGDTQYF
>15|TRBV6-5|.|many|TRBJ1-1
TGTGCCAGCAGTTACGGTCGGGCCCTGAACACTGAAGCTTTCTTT
CASSYGRALNTEAFF
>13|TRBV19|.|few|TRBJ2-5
TGTGCCAGTAGTATAGACCGAAAAGAGACCCAGTACTTC
CASSIDRKETQYF
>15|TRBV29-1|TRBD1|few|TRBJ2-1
TGCAGCGTTGGAGGGACAGGGGTTTCCTACAATGAGCAGTTCTTC
CSVGGTGVSYNEQFF
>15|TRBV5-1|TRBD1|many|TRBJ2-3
TGCGCCAGCAGCGTTACAGGGGGTGCCACAGATACGCAGTATTTT
CASSVTGGATDTQYF
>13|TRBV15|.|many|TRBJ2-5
TGTGCCACCAGCAGAGCGACGGATGAGACCCAGTACTTC
CATSRATDETQYF
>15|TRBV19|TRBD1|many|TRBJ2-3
TGTGCCAGTAGTATAGGCCGGGACAGCCTAGATACGCAGTATTTT
CASSIGRDSLDTQYF
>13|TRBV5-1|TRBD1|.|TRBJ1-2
TGCGCCAGCAGCCATGGACAGGGTGACGGCTACACCTTC
CASSHGQGDGYTF
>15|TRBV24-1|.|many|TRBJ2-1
TGTGCCACCAGTGATTTGAGGGACGACTACAATGAGCAGTTCTTC
CATSDLRDDYNEQFF
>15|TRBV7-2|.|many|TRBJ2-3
TGTGCCAGCAGCTTAGGGGGGTCGGTTGGGGATACGCAGTATTTT
CASSLGGSVGDTQYF
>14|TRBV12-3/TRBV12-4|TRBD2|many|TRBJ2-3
TGTGCCAGCAGTTTTTTAGCGGGGGGAGATACGCAGTATTTT
CASSFLAGGDTQYF
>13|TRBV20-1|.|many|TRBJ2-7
TGCAGTGCTAGACCTAGCGCTTCCTACGAGCAGTACTTC
CSARPSASYEQYF
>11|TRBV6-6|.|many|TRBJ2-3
TGTGCTACTTGTAGCACAGATACGCAGTATTTT
CATCSTDTQYF
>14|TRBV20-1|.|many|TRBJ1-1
TGCAGTGCAAAAGGCGGGGGGCCGAACACTGAAGCTTTCTTT
CSAKGGGPNTEAFF
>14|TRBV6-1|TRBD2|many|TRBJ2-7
TGTGCCAGCACCCAGGGAGGGATTCCAAACGAGCAGTACTTC
CASTQGGIPNEQYF
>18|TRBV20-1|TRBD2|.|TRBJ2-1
TGCTGTGCTAGGGCTCCGGGGCCCAGCGGGAGTGCCTACAATGAGCAGTTCTTC
CCARAPGPSGSAYNEQFF
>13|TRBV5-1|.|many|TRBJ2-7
TGCGCCAGCAGCTTGCGAATTATCGGGGAGCAGTACTTC
CASSLRIIGEQYF
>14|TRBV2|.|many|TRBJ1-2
TGTGCCAGCAGTGAAGCGGGGGGCTACTATGGCTACACCTTC
CASSEAGGYYGYTF
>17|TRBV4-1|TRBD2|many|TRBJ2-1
TGCGCCAGCAGCCGAACTTTAGCGGGGGGAAGCTACAATGAGCAGTTCTTC
CASSRTLAGGSYNEQFF
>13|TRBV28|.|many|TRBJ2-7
TGTGCCAGCAGTTTAGGCGAGAGGCGGGAGCAGTACTTC
CASSLGERREQYF
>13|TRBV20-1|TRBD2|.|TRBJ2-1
TGCAGTGCTAGAGGGACTAGGTGGTATGAGCAGTTCTTC
CSARGTRWYEQFF
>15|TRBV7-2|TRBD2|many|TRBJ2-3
TGTGCCAGCAGTCGAACTAGCGGGAGACCAGATACGCAGTATTTT
CASSRTSGRPDTQYF
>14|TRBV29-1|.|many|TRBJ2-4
TGCAGCGTCGCCCGTGGGGGCGTCTCAGACATTCAGTACTTC
CSVARGGVSDIQYF
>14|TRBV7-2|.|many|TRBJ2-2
TGTGCCAGCAGCCGCCGGACAAACACCGGGGAGCTGTTTTTT
CASSRRTNTGELFF
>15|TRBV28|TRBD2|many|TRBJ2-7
TGTGCCAGCAGTCCTCGACTAGCGGCGGGGCACGAGCAGTACTTC
CASSPRLAAGHEQYF